The rows below give T cell receptor beta chains drawn from one sample of a study of shared clonotypes between healthy human individuals. Assay: immunoSEQ multiplex PCR; the TCRdb copy retains only in-frame clones and omits some. The sample carries some 1,100,000 clones, 75% to 80% recorded once. The sequencing sample was made of memory CD4+ T cells from PBMCs. Receptor source: a man younger than 30 in good health. Some clones in this sample may be carry-over from other donors' samples. Both conserved end residues are part of each CDR3. D genes are given only for firm matches. Size is stated for part of the rows, as once, few or many counts, or as a class when the clone is expanded.

j_gene | d_gene | abundance | v_gene | CDR3aa | CDR3nt
TRBJ2-1 | TRBD1 | - | TRBV18 | CASSPVLVGQGHNEQFF | TGTGCCAGCTCACCGGTTCTAGTCGGACAGGGACACAATGAGCAGTTCTTC
TRBJ1-2 | TRBD1 | - | TRBV5-6 | CASSLPRQGRGGYTF | TGTGCCAGCAGCTTGCCTCGACAGGGGCGAGGTGGCTACACCTTC
TRBJ2-7 | - | few | TRBV2 | CASSWRGGSEYEQYF | TGTGCCAGCAGTTGGAGGGGGGGCTCAGAATACGAGCAGTACTTC
TRBJ2-1 | TRBD1 | - | TRBV28 | CASSLRDREQFF | TGTGCCAGCAGTCTCCGGGACAGGGAGCAGTTCTTC
TRBJ2-1 | TRBD2 | - | TRBV5-1 | CASSPGRDSNEQFF | TGCGCCAGCAGCCCCGGGAGGGATAGTAATGAGCAGTTCTTC
TRBJ2-1 | - | - | TRBV30 | CAWSGGTRRGGNEQFF | TGTGCCTGGAGTGGAGGAACGCGGAGAGGGGGCAATGAGCAGTTCTTC
TRBJ2-7 | TRBD1 | once | TRBV6-6 | CASRSTGGPYEQYF | TGTGCCAGCAGATCGACAGGGGGTCCCTACGAGCAGTACTTC
TRBJ1-3 | - | once | TRBV9 | CASSQGLPGAGNTIYF | TGTGCCAGCAGCCAAGGCCTCCCAGGGGCTGGAAACACCATATATTTT
TRBJ2-7 | - | - | TRBV5-8 | CASSLTGISEQYF | TGTGCCAGCAGCTTAACAGGGATCAGCGAGCAGTACTTC
TRBJ1-4 | - | - | TRBV10-3 | CAISDGTNEKLFF | TGTGCCATCTCCGACGGAACTAATGAAAAACTGTTTTTT